This T cell receptor (beta chain) was captured by sequencing in a study of cytomegalovirus exposure and HLA in healthy donors. The primer mix had 60 Vbeta and 13 Jbeta primers. Profiling relied on immunoSEQ multiplex PCR, and the TCRdb table lists in-frame clones only, not all of them. The repertoire consists of nearly 65,000 clones, with 73% occurring once and the leading ten covering about 5.5%. Germline lookup yields CDR1 SEHNR and CDR2 FQNEAQ (reference sequence). V lost 1 base and J lost 8, with 14 bases in between. The CDR3 covers 14 residues. Comments on this clone: Its antigen is not known.

Broader study findings: Being productive about 87% or about 30% of the time was typical of most TCR beta V segments in an earlier analysis.

The receptor's source is a man aged 50 or older in good health and CMV-seronegative. The chain combines TRBV7-9 with TRBJ1-2, with D unclear. Sample: PBMCs. The CDR3 nucleotides read TGTGCCAGCAGCTTAGGGACGACACGAGGGGGCTACACCTTC. Translating gives CASSLGTTRGGYTF.